This T cell receptor (beta chain) was retrieved from a study of shared clonotypes between healthy human individuals. On the study more broadly: CD4 naive and memory got three plates each, CD8 naive two, CD8 memory one.

Genomic DNA belonging to each subset was distributed in equal measure over several immunoSEQ plates. TCRdb's copy holds only in-frame clones and misses some; the assay was immunoSEQ multiplex PCR. In the table there are some 630,000 clones, 96% of which are singletons. Only CD45RO-negative cells positively selected for CCR7 counted as naive CD8 cells, so terminally differentiated effector memory CD45RA+ cells were excluded. Donors were healthy HIV-negative adults without recently reported acute infections or vaccinations. General study findings and limits: The expectation was that sequencing depth would affect clonotype sharing among donors.

Turning to this clone: Its specificity is not known.

The receptor's source is a woman in her twenties or thirties in good health. Input material: naive CD8+ T cells sorted from blood.

Written as DNA, the CDR3 is TGTGCCAGCAGCGTAGCGGGCCGGGGGCCAGATACGCAGTATTTT. It translates to CASSVAGRGPDTQYF. V usage is TRBV9 and J usage is TRBJ2-3; D is perhaps TRBD1 or TRBD2 (6 bases each). Trimming took off 0 bases at V and 4 bases at J, with 12 bases between the two ends. This CDR3 has 15 residues. Per the germline V gene, CDR1 is SGDLS and CDR2 is YYNGEE.